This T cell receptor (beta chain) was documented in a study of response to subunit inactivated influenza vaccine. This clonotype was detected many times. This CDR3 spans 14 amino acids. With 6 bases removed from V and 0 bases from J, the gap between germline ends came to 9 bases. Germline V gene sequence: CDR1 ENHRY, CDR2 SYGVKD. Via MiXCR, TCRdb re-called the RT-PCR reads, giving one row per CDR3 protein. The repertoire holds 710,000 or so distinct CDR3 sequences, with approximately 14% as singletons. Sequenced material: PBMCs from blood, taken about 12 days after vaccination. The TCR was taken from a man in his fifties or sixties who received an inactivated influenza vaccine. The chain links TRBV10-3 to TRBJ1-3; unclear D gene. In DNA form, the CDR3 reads TGTGCCATCAGCCTTACGTACTCTGGAAACACCATATATTTT. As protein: CAISLTYSGNTIYF.